These T cell receptor beta chains were read from a single sample in a study of spatial heterogeneity in lung cancer. TCRdb recomputed calls from the 5' RACE reads with MiXCR, one row per CDR3 protein. This table holds some 5,500 distinct CDR3 sequences, 8.5% to 10% found once. The starting material was lung tumor tissue, obtained at surgery. These receptors were obtained from a female donor with early-stage non-small cell lung cancer. Each CDR3 is given with its conserved first and last residue.

v_call: TRBV12-3/TRBV12-4
j_call: TRBJ2-3
cdr3_aa: CASSPNGFTDTQYF

v_call: TRBV19
j_call: TRBJ2-1
cdr3_aa: CASSPTSYNEQFF

v_call: TRBV20-1
j_call: TRBJ1-6
cdr3_aa: CSARRGLPLHF

v_call: TRBV11-1
j_call: TRBJ2-3
cdr3_aa: CASSSGNTDTQYF

v_call: TRBV4-1
j_call: TRBJ1-1
cdr3_aa: CASSQDVSGTGVDAFF

v_call: TRBV20-1
j_call: TRBJ1-1
cdr3_aa: CSARDGGQPEAFF

v_call: TRBV4-1
j_call: TRBJ2-1
cdr3_aa: CASSQVGTGSSYNEQFF

v_call: TRBV30
j_call: TRBJ2-5
cdr3_aa: CAWTRTGRETQYF

v_call: TRBV5-1
j_call: TRBJ2-5
cdr3_aa: CASRLQETQYF

v_call: TRBV28
j_call: TRBJ1-1
cdr3_aa: CASSGDRGNTEAFF

v_call: TRBV20-1
j_call: TRBJ2-1
cdr3_aa: CSARDRTSYNEQFF

v_call: TRBV6-2/TRBV6-3
j_call: TRBJ1-3
cdr3_aa: CASSSRGRGNTIYF

v_call: TRBV11-2
j_call: TRBJ2-3
cdr3_aa: CASSFRLAVSTDTQYF

v_call: TRBV7-9
j_call: TRBJ2-6
cdr3_aa: CASSLAGGSGANVLTF

v_call: TRBV7-6
j_call: TRBJ2-3
cdr3_aa: CASSHMTSSTDTQYF

v_call: TRBV10-3
j_call: TRBJ1-2
cdr3_aa: CAISKRTGADYGYTF

v_call: TRBV7-8
j_call: TRBJ1-6
cdr3_aa: CASSLRTGSGHSPLHF

v_call: TRBV6-6
j_call: TRBJ1-5
cdr3_aa: CASSFKNQPQHF

v_call: TRBV9
j_call: TRBJ2-3
cdr3_aa: CASSAPGGTDTQYF

v_call: TRBV20-1
j_call: TRBJ2-1
cdr3_aa: CSAWKGLAGSNEQFF

v_call: TRBV28
j_call: TRBJ1-6
cdr3_aa: CASSSGSSPLHF

v_call: TRBV7-2
j_call: TRBJ2-7
cdr3_aa: CASSLNRGGNLYEQYF

v_call: TRBV6-5
j_call: TRBJ2-1
cdr3_aa: CASSYRGQGAYNEQFF

v_call: TRBV2
j_call: TRBJ1-6
cdr3_aa: CASSDPTEASSPLHF

v_call: TRBV18
j_call: TRBJ2-7
cdr3_aa: CASSLSRDTHYEQYF

v_call: TRBV7-3
j_call: TRBJ1-1
cdr3_aa: CASSRDPKDTEAFF

v_call: TRBV20-1
j_call: TRBJ2-3
cdr3_aa: CSANPRTSGTDTQYF

v_call: TRBV7-2
j_call: TRBJ2-1
cdr3_aa: CALGQGVRNEQFF

v_call: TRBV20-1
j_call: TRBJ2-7
cdr3_aa: CSASGGPPYEQYF

v_call: TRBV12-3/TRBV12-4
j_call: TRBJ1-2
cdr3_aa: CASSFHGDYGYTF

v_call: TRBV29-1
j_call: TRBJ1-1
cdr3_aa: CSSNLGPTEAFF

v_call: TRBV4-3
j_call: TRBJ1-2
cdr3_aa: CASSQDLQRTNYGYTF